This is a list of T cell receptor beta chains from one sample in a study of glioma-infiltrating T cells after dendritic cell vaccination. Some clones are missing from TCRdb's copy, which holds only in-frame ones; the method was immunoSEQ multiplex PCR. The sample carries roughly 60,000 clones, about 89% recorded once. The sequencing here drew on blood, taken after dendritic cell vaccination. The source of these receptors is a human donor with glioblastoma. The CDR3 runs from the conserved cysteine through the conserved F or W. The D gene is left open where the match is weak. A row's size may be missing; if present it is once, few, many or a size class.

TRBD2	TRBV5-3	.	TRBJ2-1	CARSLAPSGRSYNEQFF	TGTGCCAGAAGCTTGGCCCCAAGCGGGAGGTCCTACAATGAGCAGTTCTTC
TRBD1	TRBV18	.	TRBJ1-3	CASSGTGGSGNTIYF	TGTGCCAGCTCAGGCACAGGGGGCTCTGGAAACACCATATATTTT
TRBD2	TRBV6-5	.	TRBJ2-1	CASSYPSSGSRNEQFF	TGTGCCAGCAGTTATCCCTCTAGCGGGAGTAGAAATGAGCAGTTCTTC
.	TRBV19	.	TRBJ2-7	CASSITVTVSYEQYF	TGTGCCAGTAGTATCACAGTCACGGTCTCCTACGAGCAGTACTTC
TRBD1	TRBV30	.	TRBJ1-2	CAWSKGQGNYGYTF	TGTGCCTGGAGCAAGGGACAGGGAAACTATGGCTACACCTTC
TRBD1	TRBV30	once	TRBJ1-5	CAWAATRGLGNQPQHF	TGTGCCTGGGCTGCCACCAGGGGGCTAGGGAATCAGCCCCAGCATTTT
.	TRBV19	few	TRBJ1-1	CASSKDTMNTEAFF	TGTGCCAGTAGTAAGGACACAATGAACACTGAAGCTTTCTTT
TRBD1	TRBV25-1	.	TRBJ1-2	CASRETGVGGLGGYTF	TGTGCCAGCAGAGAGACAGGGGTCGGGGGTTTGGGAGGCTACACCTTC
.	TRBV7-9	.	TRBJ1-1	CASSLGSIAVEAFF	TGTGCCAGCAGCTTAGGATCTATAGCGGTTGAAGCTTTCTTT
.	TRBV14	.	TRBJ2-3	CASSLWTTTDTQYF	TGTGCCAGCAGCCTATGGACTACCACAGATACGCAGTATTTT
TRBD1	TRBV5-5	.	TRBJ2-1	CASSLFQGAYNEQFF	TGTGCCAGCAGCTTGTTTCAGGGGGCGTACAATGAGCAGTTCTTC
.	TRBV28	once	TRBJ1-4	CASSLSELDPGHLISATNEKLFF	TGTGCCAGCAGTTTAAGTGAACTAGACCCGGGACACCTCATATCGGCAACTAATGAAAAACTGTTTTTT
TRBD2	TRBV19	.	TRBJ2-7	CASSDGLAGGLNEQYF	TGTGCCAGTAGTGATGGACTAGCGGGGGGGCTTAACGAGCAGTACTTC
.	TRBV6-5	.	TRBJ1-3	CASSEVSAGNTIYF	TGTGCCAGCAGTGAAGTGTCGGCTGGAAACACCATATATTTT
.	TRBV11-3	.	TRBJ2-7	CASSLDSQGTYEQYF	TGTGCCAGCAGCTTAGACTCGCAGGGCACCTACGAGCAGTACTTC
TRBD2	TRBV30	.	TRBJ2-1	CAWRLSGTSGGKEQFF	TGTGCCTGGAGGCTGTCCGGGACTAGCGGGGGGAAGGAGCAGTTCTTC
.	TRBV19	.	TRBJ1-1	CASSRGTRGMNTEAFF	TGTGCCAGTAGTAGAGGTACTCGTGGCATGAACACTGAAGCTTTCTTT
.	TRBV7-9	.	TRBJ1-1	CASSPGMMNTEAFF	TGTGCCAGCAGCCCCGGGATGATGAACACTGAAGCTTTCTTT
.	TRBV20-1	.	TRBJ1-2	CSATDIYGYTF	TGCAGTGCTACGGACATCTATGGCTACACCTTC
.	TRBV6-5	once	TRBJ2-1	CASSYSIRGYNEQFF	TGTGCCAGCAGTTACTCGATTAGGGGGTACAATGAGCAGTTCTTC
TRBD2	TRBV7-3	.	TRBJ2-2	CASSESSGRNTGELFF	TGTGCCAGCAGCGAGTCTAGCGGGAGGAACACCGGGGAGCTGTTTTTT
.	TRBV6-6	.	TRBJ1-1	CASSSSSEAFF	TGTGCCAGCAGTTCCAGTTCTGAAGCTTTCTTT
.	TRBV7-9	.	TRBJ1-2	CASSMGQVGGYTF	TGTGCCAGCAGCATGGGACAAGTAGGTGGCTACACCTTC
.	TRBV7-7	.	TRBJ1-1	CASRPPRGNTEAFF	TGTGCTAGCAGACCGCCCCGGGGAAACACTGAAGCTTTCTTT
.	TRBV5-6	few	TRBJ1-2	CASSGKDSGVGGYTF	TGTGCCAGCAGCGGTAAGGACAGCGGAGTGGGAGGCTACACCTTC
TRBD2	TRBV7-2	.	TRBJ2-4	CASSRPGGVIQYF	TGTGCCAGCAGCCGCCCGGGGGGGGTCATTCAGTACTTC
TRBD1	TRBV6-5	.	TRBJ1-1	CASRQGKAVTEAFF	TGTGCCAGCAGACAGGGGAAGGCGGTGACTGAAGCTTTCTTT
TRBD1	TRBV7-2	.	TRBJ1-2	CASSSGQGANYGYTF	TGTGCCAGCAGCTCGGGACAGGGGGCTAACTATGGCTACACCTTC
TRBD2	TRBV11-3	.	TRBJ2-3	CASSFERERTDTQYF	TGTGCCAGCAGCTTTGAGCGGGAGAGGACAGATACGCAGTATTTT
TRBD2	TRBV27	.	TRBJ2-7	CASSLSASGTYEQYF	TGTGCCAGCAGTTTATCGGCTAGCGGAACCTACGAGCAGTACTTC
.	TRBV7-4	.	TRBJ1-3	CASSFPGCSGNTIYF	TGTGCCAGCAGCTTCCCAGGGTGCTCTGGAAACACCATATATTTT
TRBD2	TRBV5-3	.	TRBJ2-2	CARSLGGTSGNGNTGELFF	TGTGCCAGAAGCTTGGGAGGGACTAGCGGGAATGGGAACACCGGGGAGCTGTTTTTT
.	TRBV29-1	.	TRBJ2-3	CSVDQGLITDTQYF	TGCAGCGTTGATCAGGGTCTAATCACAGATACGCAGTATTTT
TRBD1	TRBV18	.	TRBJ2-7	CASSSGTEDSYEQYF	TGTGCCAGCTCATCAGGGACAGAAGATTCCTACGAGCAGTACTTC
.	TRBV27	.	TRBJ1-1	CASSWYTITGYAEAFF	TGTGCCAGCAGTTGGTACACCATTACGGGTTATGCTGAAGCTTTCTTT
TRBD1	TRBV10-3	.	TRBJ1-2	CASSYSGTGPYGYTF	TGTGCCAGCAGTTACTCGGGGACAGGACCCTATGGCTACACCTTC
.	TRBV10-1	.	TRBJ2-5	CASSGAGQQETQYF	TGCGCCAGCAGTGGTGCGGGACAGCAAGAGACCCAGTACTTC
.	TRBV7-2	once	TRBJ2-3	CASSPRQRTGDTQYF	TGTGCCAGCAGCCCTAGACAGAGGACGGGAGATACGCAGTATTTT
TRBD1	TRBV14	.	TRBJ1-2	CASSPWTGDGYTF	TGTGCCAGCAGCCCGTGGACAGGGGACGGCTACACCTTC
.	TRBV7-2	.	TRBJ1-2	CASSPSTRNGYGYTF	TGTGCCAGCAGCCCCTCGACAAGGAATGGATATGGCTACACCTTC
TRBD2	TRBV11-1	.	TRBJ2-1	CASRPGLAGYNEQFF	TGTGCCAGCAGACCCGGACTAGCGGGGTACAATGAGCAGTTCTTC
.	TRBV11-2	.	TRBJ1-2	CASSSPLGGGHGYTF	TGTGCCAGCAGCTCTCCCCTCGGCGGGGGGCATGGCTACACCTTC
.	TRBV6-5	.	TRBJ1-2	CASSYSSQGTYGYTF	TGTGCCAGCAGTTACTCGAGCCAGGGGACCTATGGCTACACCTTC
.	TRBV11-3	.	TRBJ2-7	CASIPGAGPFFNEQYF	TGTGCCAGCATCCCAGGGGCAGGGCCATTCTTCAACGAGCAGTACTTC